This passage covers 17 T cell receptor beta chains from one sample sequenced in a study of blood T cell repertoires in COVID-19. Repertoires were generated with immunoSEQ multiplex PCR, while TCRdb's copy carries only in-frame clones and drops some. The sample yields a few hundred thousand clones, 75% to 85% seen once. Sequencing input: peripheral blood. These receptors all come from a human donor in a cohort sampled during active COVID-19.

This chain joins TRBV4-1 and TRBJ1-2, with D possibly matching TRBD1 (5 bases). In germline, CDR1 is MGHRA, CDR2 YSYEKL. Trimming shortened V by 1 base and J by 7 bases, and 10 bases separated the two germline ends. The CDR3 is 13 residues long. The CDR3 DNA reads as TGCGCCAGCAGCCAAGGGACGGGGGGTGGCTACACCTTC. It specifies CASSQGTGGGYTF.

The chain has TRBV15 and TRBJ2-7, with 8 bases lining up with TRBD2. CDR3 size: 15 residues. Unmatched junction bases numbered 10, after V lost 3 bases and J lost 6 bases. Looked up from germline, CDR1 is LNHNV and CDR2 is YYDKDF (reference sequence). The CDR3, as DNA: TGTGCCACCAGCAGCTATTTTAGCGGGAAGGGCGAGCAGTACTTC. Its protein is CATSSYFSGKGEQYF.

This clone has just a few counts. The rearrangement uses TRBV4-1 and TRBJ1-4; tentative D call: TRBD1 (5 bases). CDR1 is MGHRA, CDR2 YSYEKL, per germline. V was pared by 1 base and J by 12 bases, with 18 bases between. The CDR3 contains 15 residues. DNA for the CDR3: TGCGCCAGCAGCCAAGGCTTGAGACAGTATGTAGAACTGTTTTTT. This codes for CASSQGLRQYVELFF.

The chain links TRBV2 to TRBJ1-1, with no clear D. The CDR3 runs 13 residues. V shed 5 bases and J shed 1 base, with 8 bases lying between them. Germline assignment: CDR1 SNHLY and CDR2 FYNNEI. CDR3 sequence (DNA): TGTGCCAGCAGTCGCGTCCAGAACACTGAAGCTTTCTTT. Translating gives CASSRVQNTEAFF.

This chain links TRBV19 with TRBJ2-7; 7 bases agree with TRBD2. This CDR3 comprises 16 residues. Unmatched junction bases numbered 15, after V lost 5 bases and J lost 5 bases. Per germline, CDR1 LNHDA and CDR2 SQIVND (reference sequence). The CDR3 sequence is CASSSTAGRWADEQYF. CDR3 sequence (DNA): TGTGCCAGTAGTTCGACAGCGGGACGGTGGGCCGACGAGCAGTACTTC.

The J gene is TRBJ1-5, the V gene TRBV28; possible D gene TRBD1, 5 bases. From germline, CDR1 is MDHEN and CDR2 SYDVKM. This CDR3 has 15 amino acids. V gave up 3 bases and J gave up 7 bases, with 16 bases separating them. DNA of the CDR3: TGTGCCAGCAGTTTTACTGGCGGGGGGAAGCAGCCCCAGCATTTT. Amino acid sequence: CASSFTGGGKQPQHF.

The CDR3 nucleotides read TGCGCCAGCAGCCAAGTCCCGCAGGGGCGGTATGGCTACACCTTC. It is translated as CASSQVPQGRYGYTF. The chain has TRBV4-1 and TRBJ1-2, with a possible D match to TRBD1 (6 bases). The CDR3 covers 15 residues. The germline gives CDR1 MGHRA, CDR2 YSYEKL. Trimming pared 1 base from V and 5 bases from J, leaving 14 bases between.

The gene calls are TRBV28 and TRBJ1-1; D not resolved. The V gene lost 4 bases and the J gene lost 4 bases, with 16 bases spanning the gap. Germline values: CDR1 MDHEN, CDR2 SYDVKM. The CDR3 contains 15 residues. As DNA, the CDR3 is TGTGCCAGCAGTTCCTATGCGGTTCCCACCACTGAAGCTTTCTTT. Protein: CASSSYAVPTTEAFF.

The J gene is TRBJ2-3, the V gene TRBV28; 7 nucleotides line up with TRBD2. Unmatched junction bases numbered 9, after V lost 5 bases and J lost 7 bases. Germline values: CDR1 MDHEN, CDR2 SYDVKM. CDR3 length: 14 residues. CDR3 residues: CASSLLAGVNTQYF. The DNA for the CDR3 is TGTGCCAGCAGTCTTCTCGCGGGGGTGAATACGCAGTATTTT.

The CDR3 sequence: CASSDFGLAGAEQYF. The CDR3 DNA reads TGTGCCAGCTCAGATTTCGGTCTAGCGGGAGCCGAGCAGTACTTC. The chain links TRBV18 to TRBJ2-7; 10 positions match TRBD2. CDR3 size: 15 residues. CDR1 and CDR2 (germline): KGHSH, LQKENI. J lost 6 bases, V lost 5 bases, and 10 bases had no gene match.

This chain joins TRBV29-1 and TRBJ1-4; 12 bases agree with TRBD1. Germline V lookup: CDR1 SQVTM, CDR2 ANQGSEA. The CDR3 is 17 amino acids. The ends lost 7 bases at V and 0 bases at J; junction bases unmatched: 9. The CDR3 protein is CSAGGTGGLATNEKLFF. The DNA for the CDR3 is TGCAGCGCCGGAGGGACAGGGGGCCTAGCAACTAATGAAAAACTGTTTTTT.

This chain joins TRBV4-1 and TRBJ2-1, with 9 bases lining up with TRBD2. The CDR3 runs to 17 residues. Unmatched junction bases numbered 14, after V lost 4 bases and J lost 7 bases. Germline CDR1 and CDR2: MGHRA and YSYEKL. The CDR3 DNA sequence: TGCGCCAGCAGCCGGTTCCAGGGGGTAGCGGGGGCTAATGAGCAGTTCTTC. Translated, it gives CASSRFQGVAGANEQFF.

The V gene is TRBV19, the J gene TRBJ1-1, with 8 bases that match TRBD1. CDR3 size: 15 residues. Germline lookup yields CDR1 LNHDA and CDR2 SQIVND (reference sequence). J gave up 1 base and V 1 base, and 2 bases lay outside the gene matches. The DNA for the CDR3 is TGTGCCAGTAGTATAGTCGGACAGGGGAACACTGAAGCTTTCTTT. This codes for CASSIVGQGNTEAFF.

The chain joins TRBV19 to TRBJ1-5; 7 bases are a match to TRBD1. Germline V gene lookup returns CDR1 LNHDA and CDR2 SQIVND (reference sequence). The CDR3 sequence is 14 residues long. J gave up 5 bases and V 6 bases, and 7 bases lay outside the gene matches. This CDR3 is CASSAGGFDQPQHF. The CDR3 nucleotides read TGTGCCAGTAGCGCAGGGGGTTTCGATCAGCCCCAGCATTTT.

This chain links TRBV29-1 with TRBJ2-2; tentative D call: TRBD1 (5 bases). V lost 2 bases and J lost 6, with 13 bases in between. CDR3 size: 14 residues. Germline V gene lookup returns CDR1 SQVTM and CDR2 ANQGSEA. The DNA of the CDR3 is TGCAGCGTTGAACCAGGGTTAGGGGCCGGGGAGCTGTTTTTT. It encodes CSVEPGLGAGELFF.

This clone was seen a few times. The chain's CDR3 is CASSPRGGGTNEKLFF. In DNA form, the CDR3 reads TGTGCCAGCAGCCCCAGGGGCGGGGGAACTAATGAAAAACTGTTTTTT. The chain couples TRBV4-2 to TRBJ1-4; maybe TRBD1 (6 bases). V lost 4 bases and J 1 base, leaving 13 bases between the germline ends. This CDR3 has 16 residues. CDR1 and CDR2 (germline): LGHNA, YNFKEQ.

This rearrangement joins TRBV5-8 to TRBJ1-1; TRBD1 aligns across 8 bases. The CDR3 contains 13 residues. CDR1 is SGHTS and CDR2 is YDEGEE in the germline V gene. The CDR3 DNA follows: TGTTCCACCGGTCGCGGACAGGGTGCTGAAGCTTTCTTT. Its protein product is CSTGRGQGAEAFF.